The 7 T cell receptor beta chains given below trace back to one sample, sequenced in a study of T cell responses to AZD1222 COVID-19 vaccine. TCRdb's copy holds only in-frame clones and misses some; the assay was immunoSEQ multiplex PCR. The data show 150,000 to 200,000 clones, roughly 90% seen once. Material: peripheral blood, obtained on day 0 of AZD1222 vaccination. These receptors were taken from an adult in good health.

The rearrangement links TRBV19 to TRBJ1-5; D is possibly TRBD1 (5 bases). Germline lookup yields CDR1 LNHDA and CDR2 SQIVND (reference sequence). V was cut by 2 bases and J by 3 bases, with 11 bases left in between. CDR3 length: 15 residues. The CDR3 loop is CASSISRVDNQPQHF. The CDR3 DNA reads TGTGCCAGTAGTATAAGCAGGGTCGACAATCAGCCCCAGCATTTT.

The chain combines TRBV10-3 with TRBJ2-7; 11 bases are shared with TRBD1. Germline values: CDR1 ENHRY, CDR2 SYGVKD. The CDR3 loop spans 18 amino acids. Trimming took 7 bases from V and 2 from J; bases not matched to a gene: 16. The CDR3 coding sequence is TGTGCCATCACTCAAAGGACAGGGGGCACCGGAACCCCCTACGAGCAGTACTTC. Translating it yields CAITQRTGGTGTPYEQYF.

The genes are TRBV28 and TRBJ1-1, with D unclear. Germline V gene sequence: CDR1 MDHEN, CDR2 SYDVKM. V was cut by 7 bases and J by 1 base, with 7 bases left in between. This CDR3 has 12 amino acids. The CDR3 spells CASTKSNTEAFF. CDR3 sequence (DNA): TGTGCCAGCACCAAGTCGAACACTGAAGCTTTCTTT.

This rearrangement joins TRBV10-3 to TRBJ2-1; 10 nucleotides line up with TRBD1. Germline trimming cut 7 bases from V and 7 bases from J; bases unmatched to any gene: 7. Germline CDR1 is ENHRY and CDR2 is SYGVKD. The CDR3 loop spans 14 amino acids. The DNA of the CDR3 is TGTGCCATCACCCGGGACAGGGGAAGGAATGAGCAGTTCTTC. Protein sequence: CAITRDRGRNEQFF.

The chain employs TRBV28 and TRBJ1-5; 7 bases agree with TRBD1. The ends lost 6 bases at V and 0 bases at J; junction bases unmatched: 14. The CDR3 spans 18 residues. Germline CDR1 MDHEN, CDR2 SYDVKM. The CDR3 bases are TGTGCCAGCAGCAGACAGGGACAAGGGGTCCCTAGCAATCAGCCCCAGCATTTT. This codes for CASSRQGQGVPSNQPQHF. The variable domain in full, completed from reference TRBV28 and TRBJ1-5, reads DVKVTQSSRYLVKRTGEKVFLECVQDMDHENMFWYRQDPGLGLRLIYFSYDVKMKEKGDIPEGYSVSREKKERFSLILESASTNQTSMYLCASSRQGQGVPSNQPQHFGDGTRLSIL.

In nucleotides, the CDR3 is TGTGCCAGCAGCGTAGGACAGAACTCGGGAGGCTACACCTTC. Protein: CASSVGQNSGGYTF. The V gene is TRBV9, the J gene TRBJ1-2; D is possibly TRBD1 (5 bases). Germline V gene lookup returns CDR1 SGDLS and CDR2 YYNGEE. CDR3 length: 14 residues. V lost 0 bases and J 8 bases, leaving 14 bases between the germline ends.

This chain connects TRBV9 to TRBJ1-1; the D gene is possibly TRBD1 (6 bases). The ends were cut back, 1 base at V and 3 bases at J, with 7 bases in the middle. The CDR3 is 13 residues long. Germline CDR1 SGDLS, CDR2 YYNGEE. The CDR3 loop is CASSVRGDTEAFF. CDR3 DNA sequence: TGTGCCAGCAGCGTAAGGGGGGACACTGAAGCTTTCTTT.